The TCR beta chain under discussion was sequenced for a study of T-cell memory formation after mild COVID-19. Each CDR3 protein gets one entry after TCRdb re-called the 5' RACE reads with MiXCR. The sample consists of 150,000 or so distinct CDR3 sequences, 11% of them appearing once. From germline, CDR1 is DFQATT and CDR2 SNEGSKA (reference sequence). V dropped 4 bases and J dropped 6; count of bases not matched to a gene: 5. The CDR3 is 13 amino acids. Sample: PBMCs or a T cell subset sorted from them (not recorded which). This sequence was found in a man aged 18 to 35 who had mild COVID-19 (a few samples of this study predate the infection). Cell type and time point are not known. The gene calls are TRBV20-1 and TRBJ1-2; 10 bases map to TRBD1. The CDR3 spells CSAKRQGADGYTF. CDR3 coding DNA: TGCAGTGCTAAAAGACAGGGGGCTGATGGCTACACCTTC.